The rows below give T cell receptor beta chains drawn from one sample of a study of cytomegalovirus exposure and HLA in healthy donors. Here immunoSEQ multiplex PCR was the method, and the copy in TCRdb shows in-frame clones only, minus some. This table has approximately 160,000 clones, about four fifths appearing once. The sequencing input was PBMCs. These receptors were obtained from a woman younger than 35 in good health and CMV-seronegative. The CDR3 runs from the conserved cysteine through the conserved F or W. A D gene is named only where the DNA matches it firmly. Clone size appears in some rows only: once, few, many, or a class for an expanded clone.

>TRBJ2-7|NA|TRBV21-1|NA
CASRRRQASYEQYF
TGTGCCAGCAGGCGACGACAGGCCTCCTACGAGCAGTACTTC
>TRBJ1-1|NA|TRBV7-3|TRBD1
CASSLVMATGTEAFF
TGTGCCAGCAGCTTAGTGATGGCGACAGGGACTGAAGCTTTCTTT
>TRBJ1-1|NA|TRBV10-2|NA
CASKGGELTEAFF
TGCGCCAGCAAGGGGGGGGAGCTCACTGAAGCTTTCTTT
>TRBJ1-4|NA|TRBV7-8|TRBD1
CASSPVRDRALSNEKLFF
TGTGCCAGCAGCCCGGTCCGGGACAGGGCCCTTAGTAATGAAAAACTGTTTTTT
>TRBJ2-1|NA|TRBV27|TRBD2
CASRGVAGGENEQFF
TGTGCCAGCAGGGGGGTAGCGGGAGGAGAAAATGAGCAGTTCTTC
>TRBJ2-7|once|TRBV10-3|NA
CAISESVDEQYF
TGTGCCATCAGTGAGTCCGTCGACGAGCAGTACTTC
>TRBJ2-3|NA|TRBV6-1|TRBD1
CASSAQGARLTDTQYF
TGTGCCAGCAGTGCCCAGGGGGCGCGGCTGACAGATACGCAGTATTTT
>TRBJ1-2|NA|TRBV5-4|TRBD1
CASSPGQGGVGYGYTF
TGTGCCAGCAGCCCCGGACAGGGAGGGGTAGGCTATGGCTACACCTTC
>TRBJ2-3|NA|TRBV28|TRBD2
CASRAGTSGRVLSTDTQYF
TGTGCCAGCAGGGCCGGGACTAGCGGGAGGGTTCTTAGCACAGATACGCAGTATTTT
>TRBJ2-6|NA|TRBV5-1|NA
CASSFSRGNSGANVLTF
TGCGCCAGCAGCTTTTCTCGGGGGAACTCTGGGGCCAACGTCCTGACTTTC
>TRBJ1-1|NA|TRBV18|NA
CASSPPGGANTEAFF
TGTGCCAGCTCACCACCGGGGGGGGCGAACACTGAAGCTTTCTTT
>TRBJ1-2|NA|TRBV18|NA
CASTTRANYGYTF
TGTGCCAGCACTACAAGAGCTAACTATGGCTACACCTTC
>TRBJ2-7|once|TRBV28|TRBD2
CASSLGGLAGGYEQYF
TGTGCCAGCAGTTTAGGGGGCCTAGCGGGAGGCTACGAGCAGTACTTC
>TRBJ1-2|NA|TRBV2|NA
CASSARGRVGGYTF
TGTGCCAGCAGTGCTCGCGGCAGGGTTGGGGGCTACACCTTC
>TRBJ1-5|NA|TRBV6-5|NA
CASSPTGNQPQHF
TGTGCCAGCAGTCCCACGGGTAATCAGCCCCAGCATTTT
>TRBJ2-1|NA|TRBV4-1|NA
CASSQGRARNLNNEQFF
TGCGCCAGCAGCCAAGGGCGGGCCAGGAATCTGAACAATGAGCAGTTCTTC
>TRBJ2-7|NA|TRBV4-2|NA
CASSQAGLSFYEQYF
TGTGCCAGCAGCCAAGCCGGACTCTCCTTCTACGAGCAGTACTTC
>TRBJ2-5|NA|TRBV5-1|TRBD2
CASSSGLAGGETQYF
TGCGCCAGCAGTTCGGGACTAGCGGGAGGTGAGACCCAGTACTTC
>TRBJ1-4|NA|TRBV19|TRBD1
CASSIWDRQDNEKLFF
TGTGCCAGTAGTATTTGGGACAGGCAAGATAATGAAAAACTGTTTTTT
>TRBJ2-7|once|TRBV28|TRBD2
CASSRGGAGEAGQYF
TGTGCCAGCAGTAGGGGTGGGGCGGGAGAGGCCGGGCAGTACTTC
>TRBJ2-2|NA|TRBV27|TRBD2
CASRVGTSVAGELFF
TGTGCCAGCAGGGTTGGGACTAGCGTCGCCGGGGAGCTGTTTTTT
>TRBJ2-7|few|TRBV6-1|TRBD2
CASSEAAGSSYEQYF
TGTGCCAGCAGTGAAGCAGCGGGAAGCTCCTACGAGCAGTACTTC
>TRBJ1-2|once|TRBV7-9|TRBD1
CSSSSPGQGVAGNGYTF
TGTTCCAGCAGCTCACCGGGACAGGGGGTTGCCGGGAATGGCTACACCTTC
>TRBJ1-2|once|TRBV6-5|NA
CASSYSHREFGYTF
TGTGCCAGCAGTTACTCCCACAGGGAGTTCGGCTACACCTTC